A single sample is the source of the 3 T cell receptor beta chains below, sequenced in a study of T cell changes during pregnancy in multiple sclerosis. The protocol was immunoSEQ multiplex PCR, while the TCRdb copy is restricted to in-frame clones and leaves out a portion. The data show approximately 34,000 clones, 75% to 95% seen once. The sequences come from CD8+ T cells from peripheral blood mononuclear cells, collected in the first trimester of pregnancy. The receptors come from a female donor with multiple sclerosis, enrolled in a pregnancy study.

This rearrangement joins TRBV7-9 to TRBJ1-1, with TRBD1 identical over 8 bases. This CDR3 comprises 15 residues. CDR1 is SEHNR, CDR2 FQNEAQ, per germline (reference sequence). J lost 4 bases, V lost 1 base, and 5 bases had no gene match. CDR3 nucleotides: TGTGCCAGCAGCTTAGTTCAGGGGGCGATCACTGAAGCTTTCTTT. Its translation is CASSLVQGAITEAFF.

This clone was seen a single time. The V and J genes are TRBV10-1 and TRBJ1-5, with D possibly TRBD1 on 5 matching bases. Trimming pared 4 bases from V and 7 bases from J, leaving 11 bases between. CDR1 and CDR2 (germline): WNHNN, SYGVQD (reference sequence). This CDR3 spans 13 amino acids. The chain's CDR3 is CASSASGGQPQHF. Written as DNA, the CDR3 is TGCGCCAGCAGTGCATCGGGGGGACAGCCCCAGCATTTT.

The CDR3 is CASSAELLEQFF. CDR3 in DNA: TGCGCCAGCAGTGCCGAGCTTCTTGAGCAGTTCTTC. The chain employs TRBV10-2 and TRBJ2-1; D gene ambiguous. This CDR3 contains 12 residues. Trimming took 4 bases from V and 9 from J, leaving 10 bases between them. From germline, CDR1 is WSHSY and CDR2 SAAADI.